This TCR beta chain is from a study of blood T cell repertoires in COVID-19. Study background: COVID-19 samples, acute and convalescent, were from the United States, Italy and Spain.

Enrollees, about 18 to 89 years old, lived in 24 US areas. Shortly before study entry, within 2 weeks, exposed participants had met a COVID-19 case. This table comes from immunoSEQ multiplex PCR, and its TCRdb copy is limited to in-frame clones, with some not included. The sample holds approximately 400,000 clones, about 89% seen once. V dropped 4 bases and J dropped 0; count of bases not matched to a gene: 4. The germline CDR1 and CDR2 sequences are LNHDA and SQIVND (reference sequence). The CDR3 totals 16 residues. Specimen: PBMCs or T cells enriched from blood (not recorded which). The sequence was obtained from a middle-aged woman who had been exposed to COVID-19. The chain joins TRBV19 to TRBJ2-1, with TRBD2 matching over 9 bases. CDR3 region: CASSRLAEISYNEQFF. The CDR3 nucleotides are TGTGCCAGTAGTAGACTAGCGGAAATCTCCTACAATGAGCAGTTCTTC.